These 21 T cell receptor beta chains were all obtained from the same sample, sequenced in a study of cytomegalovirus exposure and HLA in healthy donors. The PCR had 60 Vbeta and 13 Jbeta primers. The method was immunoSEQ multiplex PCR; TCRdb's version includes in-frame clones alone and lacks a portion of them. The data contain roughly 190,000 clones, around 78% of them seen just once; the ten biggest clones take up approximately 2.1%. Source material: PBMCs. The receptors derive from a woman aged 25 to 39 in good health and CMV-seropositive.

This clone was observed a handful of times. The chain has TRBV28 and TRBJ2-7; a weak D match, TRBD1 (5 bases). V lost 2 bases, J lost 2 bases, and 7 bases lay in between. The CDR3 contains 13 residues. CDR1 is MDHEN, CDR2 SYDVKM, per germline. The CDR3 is CASSLATAYEQYF. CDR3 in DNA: TGTGCCAGCAGTTTAGCGACAGCCTACGAGCAGTACTTC.

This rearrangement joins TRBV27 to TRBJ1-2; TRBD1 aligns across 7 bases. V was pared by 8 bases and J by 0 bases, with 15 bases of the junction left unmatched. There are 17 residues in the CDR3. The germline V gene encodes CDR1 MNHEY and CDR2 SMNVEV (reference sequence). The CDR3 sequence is CASSVRRDSLTNYGYTF. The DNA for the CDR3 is TGTGCCAGCTCAGTTCGACGGGACAGCTTAACTAACTATGGCTACACCTTC.

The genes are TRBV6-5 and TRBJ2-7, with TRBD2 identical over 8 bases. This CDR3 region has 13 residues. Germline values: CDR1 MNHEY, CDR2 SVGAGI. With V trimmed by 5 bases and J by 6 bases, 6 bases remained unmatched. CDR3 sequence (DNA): TGTGCCAGCAGTCACCCCCGGGGGGGCGAGCAGTACTTC. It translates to CASSHPRGGEQYF.

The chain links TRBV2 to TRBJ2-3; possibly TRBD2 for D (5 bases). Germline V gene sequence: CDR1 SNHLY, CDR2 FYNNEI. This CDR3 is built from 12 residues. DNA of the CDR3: TGTGCAGCACGCCTGGAGGCAGATACGCAGTATTTT. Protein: CAARLEADTQYF.

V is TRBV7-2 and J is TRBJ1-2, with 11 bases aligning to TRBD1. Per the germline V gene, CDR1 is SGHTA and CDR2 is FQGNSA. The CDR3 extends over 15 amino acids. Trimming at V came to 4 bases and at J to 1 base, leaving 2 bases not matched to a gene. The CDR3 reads CASSSGTGGNYGYTF. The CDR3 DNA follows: TGTGCCAGCAGCTCAGGGACAGGGGGTAACTATGGCTACACCTTC.

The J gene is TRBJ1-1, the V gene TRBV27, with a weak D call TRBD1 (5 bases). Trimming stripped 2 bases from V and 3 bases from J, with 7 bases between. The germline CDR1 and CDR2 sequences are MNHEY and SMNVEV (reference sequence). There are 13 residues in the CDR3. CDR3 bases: TGTGCCAGCAGTTTACAGGGATACACTGAAGCTTTCTTT. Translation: CASSLQGYTEAFF.

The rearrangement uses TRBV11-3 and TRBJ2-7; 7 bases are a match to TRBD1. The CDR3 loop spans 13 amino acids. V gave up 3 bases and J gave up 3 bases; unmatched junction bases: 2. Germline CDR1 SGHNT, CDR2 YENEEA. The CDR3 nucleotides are TGTGCCAGCAGCTTTCGACAGGGCTACGAGCAGTACTTC. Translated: CASSFRQGYEQYF. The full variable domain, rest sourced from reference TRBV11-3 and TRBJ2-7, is EAGVVQSPRYKIIEKKQPVAFWCNPISGHNTLYWYLQNLGQGPELLIRYENEEAVDDSQLPKDRFSAERLKGVDSTLKIQPAELGDSAVYLCASSFRQGYEQYFGPGTRLTVT.

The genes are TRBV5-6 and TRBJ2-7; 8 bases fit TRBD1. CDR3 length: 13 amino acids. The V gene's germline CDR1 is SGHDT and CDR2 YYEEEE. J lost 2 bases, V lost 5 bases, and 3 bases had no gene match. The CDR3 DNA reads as TGTGCCAGCAGACGGACAGGGACCTACGAGCAGTACTTC. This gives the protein CASRRTGTYEQYF. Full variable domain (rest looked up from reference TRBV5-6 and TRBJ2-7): DAGVTQSPTHLIKTRGQQVTLRCSPKSGHDTVSWYQQALGQGPQFIFQYYEEEERQRGNFPDRFSGHQFPNYSSELNVNALLLGDSALYLCASRRTGTYEQYFGPGTRLTVT.

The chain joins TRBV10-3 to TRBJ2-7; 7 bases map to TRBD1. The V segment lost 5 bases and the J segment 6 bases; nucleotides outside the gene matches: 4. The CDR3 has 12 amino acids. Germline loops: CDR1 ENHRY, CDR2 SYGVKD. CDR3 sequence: CAISPRGSEQYF. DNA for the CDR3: TGTGCCATCAGTCCCAGGGGGTCCGAGCAGTACTTC.

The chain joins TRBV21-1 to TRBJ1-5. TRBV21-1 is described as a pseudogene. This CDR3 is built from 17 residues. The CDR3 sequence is CASKQRGAGVSNQPQHF. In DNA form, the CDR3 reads TGTGCCAGCAAGCAAAGGGGTGCGGGGGTTAGCAATCAGCCCCAGCATTTT.

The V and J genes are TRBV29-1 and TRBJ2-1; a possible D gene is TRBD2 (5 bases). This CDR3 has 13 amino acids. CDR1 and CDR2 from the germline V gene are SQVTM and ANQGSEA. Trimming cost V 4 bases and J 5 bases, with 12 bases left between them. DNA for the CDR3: TGCAGCGTTGGCGGGCGATCGGACAATGAGCAGTTCTTC. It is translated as CSVGGRSDNEQFF.

In nucleotides, the CDR3 is TGTGCCAGCAGTTATGGGGGACTCGGCGAGACCCAGTACTTC. It is translated as CASSYGGLGETQYF. The J gene is TRBJ2-5, the V gene TRBV6-6, with a possible D match to TRBD2 (6 bases). CDR3 length: 14 residues. Trimming stripped 3 bases from V and 5 bases from J, with 13 bases between. Germline V gives CDR1 MNHNY, CDR2 SVGAGI (reference sequence).

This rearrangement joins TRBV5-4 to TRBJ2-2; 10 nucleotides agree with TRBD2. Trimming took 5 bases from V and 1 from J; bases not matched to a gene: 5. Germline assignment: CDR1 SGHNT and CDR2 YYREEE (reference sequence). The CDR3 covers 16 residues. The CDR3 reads CASSDLAGGNTGELFF. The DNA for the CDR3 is TGTGCCAGCAGTGACTTAGCGGGGGGGAACACCGGGGAGCTGTTTTTT.

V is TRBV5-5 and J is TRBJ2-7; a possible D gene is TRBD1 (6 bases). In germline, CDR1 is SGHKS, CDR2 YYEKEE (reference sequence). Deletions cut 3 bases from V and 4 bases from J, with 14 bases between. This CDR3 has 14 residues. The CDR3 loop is CASSWNTQGYEQYF. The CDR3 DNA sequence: TGTGCCAGCAGCTGGAACACACAGGGTTACGAGCAGTACTTC.

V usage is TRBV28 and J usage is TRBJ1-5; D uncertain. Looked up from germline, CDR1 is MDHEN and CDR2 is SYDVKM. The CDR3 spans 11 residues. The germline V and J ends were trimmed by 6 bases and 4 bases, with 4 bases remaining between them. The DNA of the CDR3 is TGTGCCAGCAGCCGGAATCAGCCCCAGCATTTT. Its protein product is CASSRNQPQHF.

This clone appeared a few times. This CDR3 is CAWIRAGVYTGELFF. The CDR3, as DNA: TGTGCCTGGATAAGGGCAGGGGTCTACACCGGGGAGCTGTTTTTT. The V gene is TRBV30, the J gene TRBJ2-2; a weak D match, TRBD1 (6 bases). The CDR3 extends over 15 amino acids. The germline V gene encodes CDR1 GTSNPN and CDR2 SVGIG (reference sequence). The germline V and J ends were trimmed by 4 bases and 3 bases, with 15 bases remaining between them.

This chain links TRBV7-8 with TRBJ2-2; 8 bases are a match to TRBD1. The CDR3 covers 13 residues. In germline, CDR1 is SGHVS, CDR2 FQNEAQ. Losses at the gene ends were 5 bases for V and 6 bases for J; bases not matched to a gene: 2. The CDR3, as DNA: TGTGCCAGCAGCCAGGACAGGGCCGGGGAGCTGTTTTTT. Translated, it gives CASSQDRAGELFF.

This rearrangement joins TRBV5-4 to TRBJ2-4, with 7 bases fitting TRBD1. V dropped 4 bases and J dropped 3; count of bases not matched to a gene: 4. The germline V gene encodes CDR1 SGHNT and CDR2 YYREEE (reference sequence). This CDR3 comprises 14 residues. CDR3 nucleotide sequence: TGTGCCAGCAGCCTTGACAGGGTCAAAAACATTCAGTACTTC. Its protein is CASSLDRVKNIQYF.

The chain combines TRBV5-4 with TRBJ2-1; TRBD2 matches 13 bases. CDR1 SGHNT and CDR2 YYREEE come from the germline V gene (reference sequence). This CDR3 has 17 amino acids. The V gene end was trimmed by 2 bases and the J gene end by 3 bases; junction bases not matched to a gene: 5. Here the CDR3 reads CASSFGTSGTRYNEQFF. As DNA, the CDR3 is TGTGCCAGCAGCTTCGGGACTAGCGGGACACGCTACAATGAGCAGTTCTTC.

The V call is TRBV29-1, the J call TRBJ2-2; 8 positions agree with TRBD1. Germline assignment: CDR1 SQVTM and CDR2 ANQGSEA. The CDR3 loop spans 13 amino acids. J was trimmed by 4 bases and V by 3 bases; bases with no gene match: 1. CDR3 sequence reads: CSVEDRVTGELFF. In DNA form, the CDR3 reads TGCAGCGTTGAGGACAGGGTCACCGGGGAGCTGTTTTTT.

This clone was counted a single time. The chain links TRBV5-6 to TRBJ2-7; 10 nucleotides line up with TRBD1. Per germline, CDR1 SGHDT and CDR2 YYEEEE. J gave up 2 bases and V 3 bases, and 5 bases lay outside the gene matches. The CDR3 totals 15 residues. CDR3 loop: CASSWGQGIPYEQYF. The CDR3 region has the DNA TGTGCCAGCAGCTGGGGACAGGGGATTCCCTACGAGCAGTACTTC.